This record concerns one T cell receptor beta chain sequence. This entry comes from a study of T-cell reconstitution after alpha-beta-depleted transplantation in children. TCRbeta library construction was performed incorporating unique molecular identifiers. TCRdb passed the PCR reads through MiXCR, listing each CDR3 protein once. The sample has 190,000 or so distinct CDR3 sequences; approximately 15% are singletons. This clonotype was obtained from a human donor who donated a stem cell graft to a child with acute lymphoblastic leukemia. The specimen comprised PBMCs from the stem cell graft donor, sampled from the stem cell graft.

The CDR3 sequence is CAWSALGGGETQYF. The CDR3 nucleotides are TGTGCCTGGAGTGCCCTAGGAGGTGGCGAGACCCAGTACTTC. The rearrangement links TRBV30 to TRBJ2-5; D perhaps matches TRBD2 (5 bases). V was pared by 1 base and J by 5 bases, with 14 bases between. CDR1 is GTSNPN, CDR2 SVGIG, per germline (reference sequence). The CDR3 length is 14 residues.